This is a list of T cell receptor beta chains from one sample in a study of CD8 T cells in ankylosing spondylitis. TCRdb ran MiXCR on the 5' RACE reads and lists one entry per CDR3 protein. The sample includes fewer than 250,000 distinct CDR3 sequences, about 10% seen only once; the top ten take 2.6%. Sequencing was carried out using blood, either unsorted or a sorted T cell fraction (not recorded which). The receptors were sampled from a male donor with ankylosing spondylitis or in good health (not recorded which). The CDR3 runs from the conserved cysteine through the conserved F or W. For some rows the clone size is stated as once, few or many, or as a class when expanded; others skip it.

CDR3 protein,clone size,J gene,V gene
CVSSPAGLAKNIRYF,-,TRBJ2-4,TRBV12-3/TRBV12-4
CASSLAGGGSEKLFF,-,TRBJ1-4,TRBV5-1
CASSFALSSYNEQFF,-,TRBJ2-1,TRBV5-5
CASAYRDRGPSDF,many,TRBJ1-3,TRBV12-3/TRBV12-4
CASSQGPTSGEAQYF,few,TRBJ2-5,TRBV3-1
CASSLAWEEVQETQYF,-,TRBJ2-5,TRBV7-9
CASSVRAYEQYF,many,TRBJ2-7,TRBV7-9
CASSYSGNPYNEQFF,-,TRBJ2-1,TRBV6-5
CSASTTKSTGELFF,-,TRBJ2-2,TRBV20-1
CSVGWGNTEAFF,-,TRBJ1-1,TRBV29-1
CAISEQGFNTEAFF,-,TRBJ1-1,TRBV10-3
CASSPHQGTAAYEQYF,-,TRBJ2-7,TRBV23-1
CASSPRTGGPYEQYF,few,TRBJ2-7,TRBV7-2
CASSPQGQANNEQFF,few,TRBJ2-1,TRBV18
CASSSGTKTEAFF,few,TRBJ1-1,TRBV5-1
CASSLVSGDAFF,many,TRBJ1-1,TRBV12-3/TRBV12-4
CSARHQETQYF,many,TRBJ2-5,TRBV29-1
CASTPGGARTEAFF,many,TRBJ1-1,TRBV5-6
CASRRTEQETQYF,many,TRBJ2-5,TRBV2
CASSRVGLRNEQFF,many,TRBJ2-1,TRBV3-1
CASTTDSYNEQFF,many,TRBJ2-1,TRBV28
CASSLGGTSYNEQFF,many,TRBJ2-1,TRBV5-1
CASSEALLGGVKNIQYF,few,TRBJ2-4,TRBV6-1
CASSLSTAGRNTEAFF,-,TRBJ1-1,TRBV28
CASSQRGVGNEQFF,many,TRBJ2-1,TRBV14
CASSHGFNTEAFF,-,TRBJ1-1,TRBV4-2
CASSPRSNYGYTF,many,TRBJ1-2,TRBV6-1
CASSPYRASSGNTIYF,few,TRBJ1-3,TRBV7-2
CSARDWVAREQYSNQPQHF,many,TRBJ1-5,TRBV20-1
CSASGTGVQDGYTF,many,TRBJ1-2,TRBV20-1
CASINSGQGNQPQHF,few,TRBJ1-5,TRBV19
CSARGPLQETQYF,many,TRBJ2-5,TRBV20-1
CASSLSGESSYNEQFF,many,TRBJ2-1,TRBV5-1
CASSLDRGPTDTQYF,many,TRBJ2-3,TRBV7-6
CASSTYSGRGFDEQYF,many,TRBJ2-7,TRBV28
CASSKALFRGTGAQETQYF,few,TRBJ2-5,TRBV21-1
CASSQVQGTGISPLHF,-,TRBJ1-6,TRBV4-2
CSARGGGAWWDEQFF,many,TRBJ2-1,TRBV20-1
CASSYSPSYEQYF,many,TRBJ2-7,TRBV6-5
CASSPFEGKEAFF,many,TRBJ1-1,TRBV4-1
CSARDGLAGEGNEQFF,-,TRBJ2-1,TRBV20-1
CASSWDTYSYNEQFF,-,TRBJ2-1,TRBV7-9
CASSLGTSSEQYF,many,TRBJ2-7,TRBV5-1
CASSRGYEQFF,-,TRBJ2-1,TRBV11-3
CASSGPTSGSMDTQYF,many,TRBJ2-3,TRBV4-1
CASSLVAGGDTDTQYF,many,TRBJ2-3,TRBV5-5
CSASPTSGRHYNEQFF,many,TRBJ2-1,TRBV20-1
CASSYPGTSGQETQYF,many,TRBJ2-5,TRBV5-6
CSAVEGYNEQFF,many,TRBJ2-1,TRBV29-1